Included here is one TCR beta chain sequence, with context. Its antigen is not known. In germline, CDR1 is LNHDA, CDR2 SQIVND (reference sequence). J lost 3 bases, V lost 3 bases, and 6 bases had no gene match. The length of the CDR3 is 15 residues. It was with a sample-barcoded 5' primer and a J-beta primer mix that a second PCR of roughly 7 to 12 cycles was run. TCRdb fed the 5' RACE reads into MiXCR, producing one record per CDR3 protein. The sample lists 1.8 million or so distinct CDR3 sequences, approximately 39% occurring once. Individuals who donated were healthy Caucasians from Russia aged roughly 6 to 90. The source of the sample is a study of blood T cells in healthy people across ages. Overall study findings and caveats: Older individuals had lower TCR beta diversity per million T cells (the decline was roughly linear). The study found more naive CD4+ cells and higher diversity in long-lived than aged donors. Lack of knowledge of donor CMV status possibly confounded expanded clonotype changes.

This clonotype was sampled from a human donor in good health. V and J are TRBV19 and TRBJ2-3; 7 bases map to TRBD1. Input material: blood. The CDR3 spells CASSIPTGLTDTQYF. The CDR3 DNA is TGTGCCAGTAGTATCCCGACAGGGTTGACAGATACGCAGTATTTT.